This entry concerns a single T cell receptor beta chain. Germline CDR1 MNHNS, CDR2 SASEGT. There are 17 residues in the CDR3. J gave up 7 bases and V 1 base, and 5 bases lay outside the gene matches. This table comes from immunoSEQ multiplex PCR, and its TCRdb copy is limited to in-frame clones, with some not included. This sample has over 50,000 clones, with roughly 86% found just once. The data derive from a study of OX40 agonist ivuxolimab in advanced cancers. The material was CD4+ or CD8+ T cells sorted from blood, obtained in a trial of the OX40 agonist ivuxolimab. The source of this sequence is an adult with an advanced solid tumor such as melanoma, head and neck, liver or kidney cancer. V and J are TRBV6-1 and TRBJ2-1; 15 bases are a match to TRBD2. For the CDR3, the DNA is TGTGCCAGCAGTGAAGGGACTAGCGGGGGGGTATTTAATGAGCAGTTCTTC. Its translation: CASSEGTSGGVFNEQFF.